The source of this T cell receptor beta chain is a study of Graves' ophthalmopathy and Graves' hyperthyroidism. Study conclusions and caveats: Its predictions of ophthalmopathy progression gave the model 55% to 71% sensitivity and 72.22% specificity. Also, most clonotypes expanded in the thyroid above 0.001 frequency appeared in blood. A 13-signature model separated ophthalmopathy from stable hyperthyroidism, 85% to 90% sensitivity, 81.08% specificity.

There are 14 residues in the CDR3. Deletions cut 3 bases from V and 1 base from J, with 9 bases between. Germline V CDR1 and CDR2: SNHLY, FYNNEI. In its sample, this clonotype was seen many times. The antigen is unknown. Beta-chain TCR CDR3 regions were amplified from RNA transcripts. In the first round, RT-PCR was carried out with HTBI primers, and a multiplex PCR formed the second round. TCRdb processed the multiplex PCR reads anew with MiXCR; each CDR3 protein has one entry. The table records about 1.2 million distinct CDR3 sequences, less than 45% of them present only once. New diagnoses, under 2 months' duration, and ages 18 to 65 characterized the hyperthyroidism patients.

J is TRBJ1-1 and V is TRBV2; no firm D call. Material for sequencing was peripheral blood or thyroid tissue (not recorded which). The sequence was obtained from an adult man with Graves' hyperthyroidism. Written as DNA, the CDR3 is TGTGCCAGCAGTGATTTGGTTACGAACACTGAAGCTTTCTTT. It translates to CASSDLVTNTEAFF.